The sequence of this TCR beta chain was determined in a study of cytomegalovirus exposure and HLA in healthy donors. Across the study: The Caucasian-associated ancestry cluster held roughly 80% of roughly 400 genotyped donors.

This clone came up a few times. Antigen: not known. PCR involved 60 Vbeta and 13 Jbeta primers. TCRdb's table, derived via immunoSEQ multiplex PCR, lists solely in-frame clones and lacks some. The profile shows some 120,000 clones, around 10% of them singletons. General study points: At a 0.05 false discovery rate, a later analysis found over 15,000 TCR beta sequences to be associated with HLA alleles.

V shed 0 bases, J shed 4 bases, and the junction held 3 bases outside the gene matches. CDR3 length equals 15 residues. The germline V gene encodes CDR1 SGHRS and CDR2 YFSETQ. Sequenced sample: PBMCs. The genes are TRBV5-1 and TRBJ1-3; TRBD1 matches 8 bases. The receptor was isolated from a man between 25 and 39 years old in good health and CMV-seronegative. The DNA of the CDR3 is TGCGCCAGCAGCTTGGGACAGGGGCCCGGAAACACCATATATTTT. Translating it yields CASSLGQGPGNTIYF. The full variable domain, its missing parts supplied by reference TRBV5-1 and TRBJ1-3, is KAGVTQTPRYLIKTRGQQVTLSCSPISGHRSVSWYQQTPGQGLQFLFEYFSETQRNKGNFPGRFSGRQFSNSRSEMNVSTLELGDSALYLCASSLGQGPGNTIYFGEGSWLTVV.